This T cell receptor beta chain originates from a study of blood T cells in healthy people across ages. Whole-study findings and limits: It was not possible, with unsorted PBMCs, to conclusively compare naive and antigen-experienced cells.

Alongside a J-beta primer mix, a sample-barcoded 5' primer served in a second PCR lasting about 6 to 11 cycles. TCRdb re-called the 5' RACE reads through MiXCR, storing one row per CDR3 protein. Of about 640,000 distinct CDR3 sequences listed, approximately 59% were seen once; the top ten hold approximately 37%. CDR1 and CDR2 (germline): KGHSH, LQKENI. There are 14 residues in the CDR3. V dropped 0 bases and J dropped 5 bases, with 10 bases sitting between them. A word on this clonotype: Its antigen remains unknown.

Sequencing used blood. This TCR was sampled from a man between 60 and 70 years old in good health. This chain joins TRBV18 and TRBJ2-5, with D uncertain. The DNA of the CDR3 is TGTGCCAGCTCACCACCACTGGGTTGGGAGACCCAGTACTTC. This sequence encodes CASSPPLGWETQYF.